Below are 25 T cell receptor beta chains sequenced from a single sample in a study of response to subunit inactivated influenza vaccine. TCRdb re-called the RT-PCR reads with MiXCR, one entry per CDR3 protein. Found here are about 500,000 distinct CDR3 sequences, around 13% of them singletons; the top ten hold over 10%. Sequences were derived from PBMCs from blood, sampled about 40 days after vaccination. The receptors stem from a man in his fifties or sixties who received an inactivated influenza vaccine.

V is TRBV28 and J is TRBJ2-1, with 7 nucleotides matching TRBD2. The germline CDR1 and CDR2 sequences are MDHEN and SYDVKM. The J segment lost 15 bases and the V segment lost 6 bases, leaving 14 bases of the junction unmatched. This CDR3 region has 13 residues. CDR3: CASRVPGGVGWFF. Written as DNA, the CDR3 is TGTGCCAGCAGAGTCCCTGGGGGGGTGGGGTGGTTCTTC.

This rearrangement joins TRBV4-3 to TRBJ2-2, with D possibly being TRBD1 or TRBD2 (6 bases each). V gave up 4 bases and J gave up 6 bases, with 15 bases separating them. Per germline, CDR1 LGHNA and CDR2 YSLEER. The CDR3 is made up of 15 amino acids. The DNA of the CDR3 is TGCGCCAGCAGCCCGCCCGCAGGGGAGGCCGGGGAGCTGTTTTTT. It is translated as CASSPPAGEAGELFF.

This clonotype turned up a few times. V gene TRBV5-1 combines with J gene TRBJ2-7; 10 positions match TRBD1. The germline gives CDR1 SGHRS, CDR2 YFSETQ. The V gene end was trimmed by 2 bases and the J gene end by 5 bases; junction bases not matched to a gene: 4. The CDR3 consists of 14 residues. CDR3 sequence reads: CASSFIGTGDEQYF. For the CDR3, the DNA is TGCGCCAGCAGCTTTATTGGGACAGGGGACGAGCAGTACTTC.

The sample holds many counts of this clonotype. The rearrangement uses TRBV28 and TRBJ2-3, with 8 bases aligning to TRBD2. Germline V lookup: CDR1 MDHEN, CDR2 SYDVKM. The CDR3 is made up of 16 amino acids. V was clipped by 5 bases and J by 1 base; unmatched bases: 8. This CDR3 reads CASSQGLVFGTDTQYF. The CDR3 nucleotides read TGTGCCAGCAGTCAGGGACTAGTATTCGGCACAGATACGCAGTATTTT.

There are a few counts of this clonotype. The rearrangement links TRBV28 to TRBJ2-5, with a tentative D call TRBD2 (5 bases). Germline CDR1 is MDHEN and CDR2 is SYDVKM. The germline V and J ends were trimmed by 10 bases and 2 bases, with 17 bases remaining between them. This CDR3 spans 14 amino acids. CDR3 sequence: CATKVEVFQETQYF. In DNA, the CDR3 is TGTGCCACCAAAGTGGAGGTCTTTCAAGAGACCCAGTACTTC.

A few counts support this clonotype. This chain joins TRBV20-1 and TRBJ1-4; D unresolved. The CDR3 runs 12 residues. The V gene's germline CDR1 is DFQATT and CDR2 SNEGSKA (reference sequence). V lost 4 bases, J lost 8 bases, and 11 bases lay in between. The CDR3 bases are TGCAGTGCTAAAGGGTTGGGGGAAAAACTGTTTTTT. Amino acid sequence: CSAKGLGEKLFF.

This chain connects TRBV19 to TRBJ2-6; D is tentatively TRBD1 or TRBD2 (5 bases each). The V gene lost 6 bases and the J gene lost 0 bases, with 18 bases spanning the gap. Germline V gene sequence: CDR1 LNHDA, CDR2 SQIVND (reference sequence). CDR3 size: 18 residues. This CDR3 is CASRGGMGTHSGANVLTF. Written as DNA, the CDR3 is TGTGCCAGTAGGGGCGGTATGGGGACCCACTCTGGGGCCAACGTCCTGACTTTC.

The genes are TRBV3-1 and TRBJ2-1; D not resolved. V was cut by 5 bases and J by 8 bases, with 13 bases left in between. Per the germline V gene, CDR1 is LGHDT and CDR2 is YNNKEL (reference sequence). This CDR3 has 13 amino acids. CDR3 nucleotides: TGTGCCAGCAGCTTACCCCCTAGGGATGAGCAGTTCTTC. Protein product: CASSLPPRDEQFF.

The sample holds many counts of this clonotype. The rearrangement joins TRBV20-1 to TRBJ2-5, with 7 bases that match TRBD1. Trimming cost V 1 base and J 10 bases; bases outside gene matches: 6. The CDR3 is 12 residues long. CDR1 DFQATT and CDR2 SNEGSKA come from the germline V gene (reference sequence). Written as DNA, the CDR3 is TGCAGTGCTAGAGTCCCCCCAGGGGGCCAGTACTTC. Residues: CSARVPPGGQYF.

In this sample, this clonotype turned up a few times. In nucleotides, the CDR3 is TGTGCCAGCAGTCTTGGGACAGGGATGGGTCATGAGCAGTTCTTC. Its translation is CASSLGTGMGHEQFF. The chain is built from TRBV27 and TRBJ2-1; 9 positions match TRBD1. This CDR3 has 15 residues. Trimming at V came to 5 bases and at J to 8 bases, leaving 10 bases not matched to a gene. Looked up from germline, CDR1 is MNHEY and CDR2 is SMNVEV (reference sequence).

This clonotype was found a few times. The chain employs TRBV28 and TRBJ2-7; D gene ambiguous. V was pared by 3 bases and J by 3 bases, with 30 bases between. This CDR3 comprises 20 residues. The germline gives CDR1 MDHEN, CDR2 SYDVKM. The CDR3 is CASSFEASSRPSTIRYEQYF. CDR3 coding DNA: TGTGCCAGCAGTTTTGAAGCCTCCTCGAGACCTTCTACTATACGCTACGAGCAGTACTTC. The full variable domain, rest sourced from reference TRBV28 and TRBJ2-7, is DVKVTQSSRYLVKRTGEKVFLECVQDMDHENMFWYRQDPGLGLRLIYFSYDVKMKEKGDIPEGYSVSREKKERFSLILESASTNQTSMYLCASSFEASSRPSTIRYEQYFGPGTRLTVT.

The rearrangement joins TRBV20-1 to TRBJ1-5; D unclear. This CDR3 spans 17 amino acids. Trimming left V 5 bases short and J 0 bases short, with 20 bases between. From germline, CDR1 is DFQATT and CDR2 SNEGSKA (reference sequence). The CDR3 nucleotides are TGCAGTGCTCTGCCTGGGAGAAGCTGGTATAGCAATCAGCCCCAGCATTTT. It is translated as CSALPGRSWYSNQPQHF.

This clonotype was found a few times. The DNA of the CDR3 is TGTGCCAGCAGTTACACCGGGACACCTAACTATGGCTACACCTTC. Amino acids: CASSYTGTPNYGYTF. This chain links TRBV6-5 with TRBJ1-2; possible D gene TRBD1, 6 bases. Germline V lookup: CDR1 MNHEY, CDR2 SVGAGI. The CDR3 is 15 residues long. The germline V and J ends were trimmed by 2 bases and 0 bases, with 10 bases remaining between them.

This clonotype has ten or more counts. The CDR3 here is CASSTGTGSTDTQYF. As DNA, the CDR3 is TGTGCCAGCAGTACCGGGACAGGAAGCACAGATACGCAGTATTTT. The chain is built from TRBV6-1 and TRBJ2-3; 8 bases match TRBD1. The CDR3 covers 15 residues. Germline CDR1 and CDR2: MNHNS and SASEGT. Trimming took 5 bases from V and 0 from J; bases not matched to a gene: 4.

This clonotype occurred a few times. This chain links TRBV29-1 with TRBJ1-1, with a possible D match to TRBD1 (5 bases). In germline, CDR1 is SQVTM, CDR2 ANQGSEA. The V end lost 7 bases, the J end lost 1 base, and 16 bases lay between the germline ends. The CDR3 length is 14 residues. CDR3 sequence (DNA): TGCAGCGCAACAGGACACTCGGGGAACACTGAAGCTTTCTTT. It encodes CSATGHSGNTEAFF.

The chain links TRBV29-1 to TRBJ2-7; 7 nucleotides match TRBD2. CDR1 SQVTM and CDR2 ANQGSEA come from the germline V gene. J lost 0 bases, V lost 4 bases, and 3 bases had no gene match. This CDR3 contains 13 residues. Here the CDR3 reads CSVGGRNSYEQYF. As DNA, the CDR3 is TGCAGCGTTGGCGGGAGAAACTCCTACGAGCAGTACTTC.

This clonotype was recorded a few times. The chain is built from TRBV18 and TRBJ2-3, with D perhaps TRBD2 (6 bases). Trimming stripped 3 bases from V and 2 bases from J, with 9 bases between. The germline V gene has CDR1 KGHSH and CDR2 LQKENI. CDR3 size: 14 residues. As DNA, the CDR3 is TGTGCCAGCTCACCCCCGGGAGCCACAGATACGCAGTATTTT. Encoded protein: CASSPPGATDTQYF.

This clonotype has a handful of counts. The CDR3, as DNA: TGCAGCGCCGGGACAGGGATCACAGATACGCAGTATTTT. Its translation: CSAGTGITDTQYF. The chain combines TRBV29-1 with TRBJ2-3; TRBD1 matches at 9 bases. The ends lost 7 bases at V and 2 bases at J; junction bases unmatched: 4. This CDR3 comprises 13 residues. Germline CDR1 SQVTM, CDR2 ANQGSEA.

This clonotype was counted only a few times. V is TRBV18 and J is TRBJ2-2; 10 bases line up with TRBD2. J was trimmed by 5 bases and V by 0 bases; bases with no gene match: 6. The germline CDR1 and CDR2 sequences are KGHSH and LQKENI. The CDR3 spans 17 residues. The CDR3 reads CASSPPAAGLATGELFF. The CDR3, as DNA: TGTGCCAGCTCACCACCCGCCGCGGGACTAGCGACCGGGGAGCTGTTTTTT.

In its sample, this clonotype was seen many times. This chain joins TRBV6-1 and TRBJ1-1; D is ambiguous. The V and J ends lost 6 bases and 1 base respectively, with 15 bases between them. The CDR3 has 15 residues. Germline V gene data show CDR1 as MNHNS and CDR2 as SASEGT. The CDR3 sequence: CASRILLNPNTEAFF. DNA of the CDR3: TGTGCCAGCAGGATCCTATTAAACCCGAACACTGAAGCTTTCTTT.

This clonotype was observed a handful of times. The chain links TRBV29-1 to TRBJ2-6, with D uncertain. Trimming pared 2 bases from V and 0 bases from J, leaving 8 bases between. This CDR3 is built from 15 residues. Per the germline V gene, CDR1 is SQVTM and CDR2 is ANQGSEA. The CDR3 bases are TGCAGCGTTGAACAAGGTGGCTCTGGGGCCAACGTCCTGACTTTC. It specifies CSVEQGGSGANVLTF.

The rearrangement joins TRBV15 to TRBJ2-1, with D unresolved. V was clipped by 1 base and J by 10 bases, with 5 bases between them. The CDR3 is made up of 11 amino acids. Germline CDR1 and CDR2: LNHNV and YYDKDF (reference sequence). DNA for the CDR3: TGTGCCACCAGCAGAGGTGTAGAGCAGTTCTTC. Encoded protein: CATSRGVEQFF.

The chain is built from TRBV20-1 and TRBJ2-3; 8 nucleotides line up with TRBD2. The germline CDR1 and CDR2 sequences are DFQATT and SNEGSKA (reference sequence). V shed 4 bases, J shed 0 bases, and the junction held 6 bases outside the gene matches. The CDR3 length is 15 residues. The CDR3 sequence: CSANSGTSSTDTQYF. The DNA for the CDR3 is TGCAGTGCTAATAGCGGGACCTCGAGCACAGATACGCAGTATTTT.

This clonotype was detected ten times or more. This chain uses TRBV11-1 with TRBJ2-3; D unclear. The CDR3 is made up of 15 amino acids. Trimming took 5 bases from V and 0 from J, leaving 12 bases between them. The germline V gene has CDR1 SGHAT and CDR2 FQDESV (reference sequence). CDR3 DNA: TGTGCCAGCAGCCTCCGGACGATTAGCACAGATACGCAGTATTTT. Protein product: CASSLRTISTDTQYF.

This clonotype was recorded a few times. The CDR3 reads CASSFEQGNYGYTF. The CDR3 region has the DNA TGTGCCAGCAGTTTCGAACAGGGAAACTATGGCTACACCTTC. The V gene is TRBV12-3 or TRBV12-4, the J gene TRBJ1-2; D perhaps matches TRBD1 (6 bases). The V and J ends lost 3 bases and 2 bases respectively, with 10 bases between them. The CDR3 covers 14 residues.